The clone carrying this T cell receptor beta chain appeared a few times. Its target is not known. Beta-chain TCR CDR3 regions were amplified from RNA transcripts. An initial RT-PCR round employing HTBI primers preceded a second-round multiplex PCR. TCRdb called the multiplex PCR reads again in MiXCR, with one record for every CDR3 protein. The profile shows hundreds of thousands of distinct CDR3 sequences, 20% to 25% of them singletons. The CDR3 has 14 amino acids. J gave up 6 bases and V 5 bases, and 7 bases lay outside the gene matches. The data originate from a study of Graves' ophthalmopathy and Graves' hyperthyroidism. Whole-study findings and limits: Discriminating ophthalmopathy from stable hyperthyroidism, a 13-signature model attained a sensitivity of about 85% and a specificity of around 81%. Sensitivity reached 60% to 71% and specificity about 73% when the model predicted ophthalmopathy progression.

Sequenced sample: peripheral blood. The sequence was collected from a woman between 18 and 29 years old with stable Graves' hyperthyroidism. Some clones in this sample may be carry-over from other donors' samples. This chain connects TRBV12-3 or TRBV12-4 to TRBJ1-5; 7 positions agree with TRBD1. The CDR3 region has the DNA TGTGCCAGCAGTACGACAGGGTTAGGTCAGCCCCAGCATTTT. It encodes CASSTTGLGQPQHF.